This entry lists 12 T cell receptor beta chains sequenced from one sample in a study of identical twins. MiXCR was run by TCRdb on the 5' RACE reads, yielding one entry per CDR3 protein. The data hold hundreds of thousands of distinct CDR3 sequences, with around an eighth observed a single time. These data were also reused for a study on yellow fever vaccine responses in identical twins.

What was sequenced was CD8+ T cells sorted from blood. Receptors originate from a woman aged 18-35 years in good health.

This chain joins TRBV13 and TRBJ2-1, with 8 positions matching TRBD2. Trimming at V came to 4 bases and at J to 0 bases, leaving 5 bases not matched to a gene. The CDR3 runs to 16 residues. The V gene's germline CDR1 is PRHDT and CDR2 FYEKMQ (reference sequence). CDR3 sequence (DNA): TGTGCCAGCAGCTCACCTAGCGGGCGCTCCTACAATGAGCAGTTCTTC. It encodes CASSSPSGRSYNEQFF. The entire variable domain, with the rest obtained from reference TRBV13 and TRBJ2-1, is as follows: AAGVIQSPRHLIKEKRETATLKCYPIPRHDTVYWYQQGPGQDPQFLISFYEKMQSDKGSIPDRFSAQQFSDYHSELNMSSLELGDSALYFCASSSPSGRSYNEQFFGPGTRLTVL.

This clonotype was observed many times. The CDR3 region has the DNA TGTGCCAGCAGTTTAGGGGGAGGGGATCAGCCCCAGCATTTT. Its translation is CASSLGGGDQPQHF. The gene calls are TRBV12-3 or TRBV12-4 and TRBJ1-5, with D perhaps TRBD1 (5 bases). Deletions cut 1 base from V and 5 bases from J, with 9 bases between. The CDR3 totals 14 residues.

V is TRBV3-1 and J is TRBJ2-2; 7 nucleotides agree with TRBD1. Germline trimming cut 4 bases from V and 0 bases from J; bases unmatched to any gene: 5. Germline V CDR1 and CDR2: LGHDT, YNNKEL (reference sequence). CDR3 length equals 16 residues. The chain's CDR3 is CASSPTGQTNTGELFF. The DNA for the CDR3 is TGTGCCAGCAGCCCGACGGGACAGACGAACACCGGGGAGCTGTTTTTT.

This clonotype was counted between two and nine times. This chain joins TRBV6-1 and TRBJ2-7, with a weak D call TRBD1 (5 bases). The CDR3 totals 11 residues. V lost 11 bases and J 3 bases, leaving 11 bases between the germline ends. Germline CDR1 MNHNS, CDR2 SASEGT. Here the CDR3 reads CAVDSIYEQYV. CDR3 DNA: TGTGCCGTAGACAGCATCTACGAGCAGTACGTC.

The gene calls are TRBV4-1 and TRBJ2-1, with 12 bases aligning to TRBD1. This CDR3 spans 20 amino acids. V was pared by 2 bases and J by 4 bases, with 15 bases of the junction left unmatched. Germline CDR1 and CDR2: MGHRA and YSYEKL. CDR3 sequence reads: CASSQKGGQGALGLYNEQFF. CDR3 in DNA: TGCGCCAGCAGCCAAAAAGGGGGACAGGGGGCGCTCGGATTGTACAATGAGCAGTTCTTC.

This clonotype was found many times. V gene TRBV11-2 combines with J gene TRBJ2-1; no clear D. V was cut by 1 base and J by 9 bases, with 10 bases left in between. The CDR3 has 13 amino acids. The V gene's germline CDR1 is SGHAT and CDR2 FQNNGV. Here the CDR3 DNA reads TGTGCCAGCAGCTTAGCCGAATGGGGTGAGCAGTTCTTC. It codes for CASSLAEWGEQFF.

This clonotype came up a few times. V is TRBV24-1 and J is TRBJ2-1; 9 bases match TRBD1. The length of the CDR3 is 15 residues. Germline lookup yields CDR1 KGHDR and CDR2 SFDVKD. V lost 5 bases, J lost 5 bases, and 6 bases stayed unmatched. CDR3 coding DNA: TGTGCCACCAGTGGACCCCGGGACAGGGACAATGAGCAGTTCTTC. This codes for CATSGPRDRDNEQFF.

This clonotype was found a few times. This chain connects TRBV7-8 to TRBJ2-5, with D possibly matching TRBD1 (7 bases). Trimming shortened V by 1 base and J by 4 bases, and 13 bases separated the two germline ends. Germline V gene lookup returns CDR1 SGHVS and CDR2 FQNEAQ. This CDR3 region has 15 residues. The CDR3 DNA follows: TGTGCCAGCAGCTTAGTACCAGGGGGGATAGAGACCCAGTACTTC. Translating gives CASSLVPGGIETQYF.

The chain has TRBV27 and TRBJ2-7; 9 bases match TRBD2. CDR3 size: 13 residues. The ends lost 5 bases at V and 6 bases at J; junction bases unmatched: 5. From germline, CDR1 is MNHEY and CDR2 SMNVEV (reference sequence). In nucleotides, the CDR3 is TGTGCCAGCAGTGCAGGACTAGCGCGCGAGCAGTACTTC. The encoded protein is CASSAGLAREQYF.

This clonotype occurred many times. The chain links TRBV6-6 to TRBJ2-1, with a weak D call TRBD2 (5 bases). Germline assignment: CDR1 MNHNY and CDR2 SVGAGI (reference sequence). V gave up 4 bases and J gave up 9 bases, with 10 bases separating them. The CDR3 loop spans 12 amino acids. The CDR3 sequence is CASSFARGEQFF. The CDR3 DNA reads as TGTGCCAGCAGTTTCGCTCGGGGTGAGCAGTTCTTC.

This chain joins TRBV2 and TRBJ1-1; D gene ambiguous. V lost 2 bases and J 11 bases, leaving 21 bases between the germline ends. This CDR3 has 15 amino acids. The germline gives CDR1 SNHLY, CDR2 FYNNEI. CDR3 amino acids: CASSEPLSSTNRAFF. DNA of the CDR3: TGTGCCAGCAGTGAACCCCTGAGTTCTACCAATAGGGCTTTCTTT.

In its sample, this clonotype was seen a few times. The V and J genes are TRBV28 and TRBJ2-7; the D is unclear. CDR3 length equals 13 residues. Trimming took 5 bases from V and 7 from J, leaving 15 bases between them. Per the germline V gene, CDR1 is MDHEN and CDR2 is SYDVKM. CDR3 sequence reads: CASSPKRRGEQYF. The CDR3 DNA follows: TGTGCCAGCAGTCCCAAGAGGCGAGGTGAGCAGTACTTC.